One sample yielded the 15 T cell receptor beta chains listed below, sequenced in a study of blood T cell repertoires in COVID-19. The assay was immunoSEQ multiplex PCR, and TCRdb's table has in-frame clones only and misses some. Here the sample spans over 250,000 clones, about 81% being singletons. The sequenced material came from PBMCs or T cells enriched from blood (not recorded which). The receptors were sampled from a man aged 25-45 years with acute COVID-19.

The chain joins TRBV29-1 to TRBJ2-2; maybe TRBD2 (6 bases). This CDR3 contains 15 residues. The germline V gene has CDR1 SQVTM and CDR2 ANQGSEA. V was cut by 0 bases and J by 0 bases, with 8 bases left in between. The CDR3 region has the DNA TGCAGCGTTGAAGACGGGACTGCGAACACCGGGGAGCTGTTTTTT. This gives the protein CSVEDGTANTGELFF.

In the case of this clone: Other DNA sequences in the sample encode the same CDR3. The genes are TRBV29-1 and TRBJ1-1; D is possibly TRBD1 (5 bases). CDR3 size: 11 residues. V was pared by 7 bases and J by 4 bases, with 10 bases between. Per germline, CDR1 SQVTM and CDR2 ANQGSEA. The DNA of the CDR3 is TGCAGCGGTAGCGGGGGCACTGAAGCTTTCTTT. Translated: CSGSGGTEAFF.

V usage is TRBV6-5 and J usage is TRBJ2-2, with TRBD2 identical over 10 bases. Per germline, CDR1 MNHEY and CDR2 SVGAGI. The CDR3 covers 15 residues. Trimming cost V 7 bases and J 2 bases; bases outside gene matches: 4. The CDR3 spells CASTSSGGNTGELFF. CDR3 sequence (DNA): TGTGCCAGCACCTCTAGCGGGGGTAACACCGGGGAGCTGTTTTTT.

In nucleotides, the CDR3 is TGTGCCAGCAGCGTAGCGGCAGGGCCGGCTAATGAAAAACTGTTTTTT. Amino acids: CASSVAAGPANEKLFF. The chain employs TRBV9 and TRBJ1-4; D possibly corresponds to TRBD1 (5 bases). Trimming took 0 bases from V and 3 from J, leaving 12 bases between them. Germline V gene lookup returns CDR1 SGDLS and CDR2 YYNGEE. The CDR3 runs to 16 residues.

The gene calls are TRBV7-8 and TRBJ1-1; a weak D match, TRBD1 (5 bases). Germline V gene lookup returns CDR1 SGHVS and CDR2 FQNEAQ. The CDR3 length is 15 residues. V was pared by 2 bases and J by 4 bases, with 14 bases between. CDR3 nucleotides: TGTGCCAGCAGCTTAAATGGCCAGGGCGGCACTGAAGCTTTCTTT. It codes for CASSLNGQGGTEAFF. Full variable domain (outside the CDR3, taken from reference TRBV7-8 and TRBJ1-1): GAGVSQSPRYKVAKRGQDVALRCDPISGHVSLFWYQQALGQGPEFLTYFQNEAQLDKSGLPSDRFFAERPEGSVSTLKIQRTQQEDSAVYLCASSLNGQGGTEAFFGQGTRLTVV.

This chain uses TRBV9 with TRBJ2-7; 12 positions match TRBD1. The CDR3 runs to 15 residues. Germline CDR1 SGDLS, CDR2 YYNGEE. The V gene end was trimmed by 3 bases and the J gene end by 5 bases; junction bases not matched to a gene: 6. The CDR3 coding sequence is TGTGCCAGCAGCGCGGGACAGGGGGCGGGTCACGAGCAGTACGTC. It translates to CASSAGQGAGHEQYV.

This clone was counted ten times or more. The chain links TRBV5-1 to TRBJ1-4; 12 bases map to TRBD1. The V segment lost 7 bases and the J segment 7 bases; nucleotides outside the gene matches: 8. Per germline, CDR1 SGHRS and CDR2 YFSETQ. The CDR3 sequence is 15 residues long. DNA of the CDR3: TGCGCCAGCGGACGGGACAGGGGGCTAGGTGAAAAACTGTTTTTT. It is translated as CASGRDRGLGEKLFF.

The V and J genes are TRBV15 and TRBJ1-6; 7 positions agree with TRBD1. In germline, CDR1 is LNHNV, CDR2 YYDKDF (reference sequence). This CDR3 has 14 residues. V was clipped by 4 bases and J by 8 bases; unmatched bases: 5. The CDR3 DNA sequence: TGTGCCACCAGCATCGGCCAGGGGGATTCACCCCTCCACTTT. Its translation is CATSIGQGDSPLHF.

This clone was picked up a small number of times. J is TRBJ1-4 and V is TRBV6-5; perhaps TRBD1 as D (5 bases). Germline CDR1 is MNHEY and CDR2 is SVGAGI. V gave up 6 bases and J gave up 7 bases, with 12 bases separating them. There are 13 residues in the CDR3. The CDR3 spells CASRDINSEKLFF. In DNA, the CDR3 is TGTGCCAGCAGGGACATCAACAGTGAAAAACTGTTTTTT.

The gene calls are TRBV19 and TRBJ1-3; D is ambiguous. From germline, CDR1 is LNHDA and CDR2 SQIVND (reference sequence). The CDR3 runs 16 residues. Trimming removed 3 bases at V and 0 bases at J, with 12 bases between. CDR3 amino acids: CASSILGSSSGNTIYF. The CDR3 DNA reads as TGTGCCAGTAGTATTTTGGGCAGTTCCTCTGGAAACACCATATATTTT.

The chain uses TRBV21-1 and TRBJ2-7; no DNA check was done on the table's D call, TRBD1. TRBV21-1 is noted as a pseudogene. The length of the CDR3 is 13 residues. Here the CDR3 reads CASSPNRHHEQYV. The CDR3 DNA reads TGTGCCAGCAGTCCCAACAGACACCACGAGCAGTACGTC.

The CDR3 DNA sequence: TGCGCCAGCAGCCAAGGAGTAGCGCCCGATACGCAGTATTTT. This sequence encodes CASSQGVAPDTQYF. This chain joins TRBV4-1 and TRBJ2-3; weak D call: TRBD2 (5 bases). This CDR3 comprises 14 residues. Trimming stripped 1 base from V and 6 bases from J, with 11 bases between. The germline gives CDR1 MGHRA, CDR2 YSYEKL.

The chain is built from TRBV7-2 and TRBJ1-1; the D is unclear. CDR1 and CDR2 (germline): SGHTA, FQGNSA. V was shortened by 1 base and J by 3 bases, with 18 bases between the two germline ends. CDR3 length equals 17 residues. CDR3 nucleotide sequence: TGTGCCAGCAGCTTAGATGGCAGGCCCGGGGAGGACACTGAAGCTTTCTTT. Protein product: CASSLDGRPGEDTEAFF.

In DNA, the CDR3 is TGTGCCAGCAGCGCCCCGGCGGGGGCCGACGAGCAGTACGTC. Protein: CASSAPAGADEQYV. The V and J genes are TRBV21-1 and TRBJ2-7; TRBD2, the D gene given by the table, was not confirmed from the DNA. TRBV21-1 is assigned pseudogene status. This CDR3 has 14 amino acids.

The chain couples TRBV7-2 to TRBJ2-1; the D is unclear. The CDR3 extends over 12 amino acids. Germline CDR1 and CDR2: SGHTA and FQGNSA. The V end was cut by 9 bases, the J end by 7 bases, with 13 bases between. The CDR3 bases are TGTGCCAGTTTAGTGCGTATTAATGAGCAGTTCTTC. Its protein product is CASLVRINEQFF.